Below, 15 T cell receptor beta chains from the same sample are listed, as sequenced in a study of T cells in Graves' hyperthyroidism and ophthalmopathy. Amplification targeted TCR beta CDR3 regions from RNA transcripts. When the TCR CDR3 underwent first-round RT-PCR, the HTBI primer set was used. TCRdb processed the multiplex PCR reads anew with MiXCR; each CDR3 protein has one entry. Of roughly 400,000 distinct CDR3 sequences listed, around an eighth are singletons. The specimen was blood. The receptors here all came from a man aged 45 to 65 with Graves' ophthalmopathy.

This clonotype showed up just a few times. The chain combines TRBV6-5 with TRBJ2-6; D remains unclear. V lost 2 bases, J lost 2 bases, and 4 bases lay in between. The germline V gene has CDR1 MNHEY and CDR2 SVGAGI. The CDR3 runs to 14 residues. The CDR3 reads CASSYQTGANVLTF. For the CDR3, the DNA is TGTGCCAGCAGTTACCAAACTGGGGCCAACGTCCTGACTTTC.

This clonotype was counted many times. The chain links TRBV5-1 to TRBJ1-2; 10 bases map to TRBD1. V dropped 2 bases and J dropped 4; count of bases not matched to a gene: 5. The germline V gene encodes CDR1 SGHRS and CDR2 YFSETQ. The CDR3 is 15 amino acids. The CDR3 DNA is TGCGCCAGCAGCTTCGAGACAGGGGGCCCCTATGGCTACACCTTC. This codes for CASSFETGGPYGYTF.

This clonotype has more than one count but fewer than ten. The chain employs TRBV7-8 and TRBJ2-1, with no clear D. The CDR3 is 14 amino acids. With 4 bases removed from V and 6 bases from J, the gap between germline ends came to 13 bases. Per the germline V gene, CDR1 is SGHVS and CDR2 is FQNEAQ. This CDR3 reads CASSSRQAVNEQFF. The DNA of the CDR3 is TGTGCCAGCAGCTCCCGGCAGGCCGTCAATGAGCAGTTCTTC. The full variable domain, rest sourced from reference TRBV7-8 and TRBJ2-1, is GAGVSQSPRYKVAKRGQDVALRCDPISGHVSLFWYQQALGQGPEFLTYFQNEAQLDKSGLPSDRFFAERPEGSVSTLKIQRTQQEDSAVYLCASSSRQAVNEQFFGPGTRLTVL.

This clonotype was seen at least ten times. The chain is built from TRBV12-3 or TRBV12-4 and TRBJ2-5; maybe TRBD1 (6 bases). V was cut by 2 bases and J by 4 bases, with 20 bases left in between. This CDR3 is 17 amino acids long. The CDR3 DNA is TGTGCCAGCAGTTTATCGGTCTCCGAGACAGGTATAGAGACCCAGTACTTC. Its translation: CASSLSVSETGIETQYF.

Concerning this clonotype itself: Mismatch with germline at one junction end may stem from a read error. The chain uses TRBV19 and TRBJ2-1; D uncertain. This CDR3 contains 15 residues. The germline CDR1 and CDR2 sequences are LNHDA and SQIVND (reference sequence). CDR3 bases: TGTACCAGTAGCCGTATGGTGGGCTCCTACAATGAGCAGTTCTTC. Its protein product is CTSSRMVGSYNEQFF.

The table lists this clonotype with a few counts. The chain uses TRBV29-1 and TRBJ1-3, with D tentatively TRBD1 (5 bases). The V gene lost 6 bases and the J gene lost 3 bases, with 9 bases spanning the gap. The CDR3 length is 12 residues. Germline V gene data show CDR1 as SQVTM and CDR2 as ANQGSEA. DNA of the CDR3: TGCAGCGTAGATACAGGTGGAAACACCATATATTTT. It specifies CSVDTGGNTIYF.

This clonotype has more than one count but fewer than ten. The V call is TRBV4-1, the J call TRBJ2-2; no clear D. The CDR3 length is 15 residues. Germline lookup yields CDR1 MGHRA and CDR2 YSYEKL. V lost 3 bases and J 8 bases, leaving 16 bases between the germline ends. The CDR3 coding sequence is TGCGCCAGCAGCCACAGGCCTACCGGGCAGGGGGAGCTGTTTTTT. Translation: CASSHRPTGQGELFF.

The chain recombines TRBV15 with TRBJ2-1; D is possibly TRBD1 or TRBD2 (5 bases each). V lost 4 bases to trimming and J lost 5 bases, with 15 bases between them. The CDR3 has 15 residues. CDR1 and CDR2 from the germline V gene are LNHNV and YYDKDF (reference sequence). The CDR3 spells CATSTRDGKDNEQFF. The CDR3 coding sequence is TGTGCCACCAGCACCCGGGACGGAAAAGACAATGAGCAGTTCTTC.

In this sample, this clonotype turned up a few times. The rearrangement links TRBV7-9 to TRBJ2-1, with 7 bases lining up with TRBD2. Germline CDR1 is SEHNR and CDR2 is FQNEAQ (reference sequence). This CDR3 has 20 amino acids. Losses at the gene ends were 5 bases for V and 0 bases for J; bases not matched to a gene: 19. CDR3 residues: CASSTPGTKQSVLSYNEQFF. The CDR3 DNA follows: TGTGCCAGCAGCACCCCCGGGACTAAGCAGTCTGTCCTCTCCTACAATGAGCAGTTCTTC.

This clonotype occurred a few times. The rearrangement joins TRBV19 to TRBJ1-2; 9 bases fit TRBD1. V lost 6 bases and J lost 8; bases outside the gene matches: 19. The length of the CDR3 is 17 residues. Germline assignment: CDR1 LNHDA and CDR2 SQIVND (reference sequence). Here the CDR3 DNA reads TGTGCCAGTAGACCAACCGGGACAGGGCCGACGTTGAGCGGCTACACCTTC. It translates to CASRPTGTGPTLSGYTF.

This rearrangement joins TRBV10-3 to TRBJ1-3, with TRBD1 identical over 9 bases. V was clipped by 4 bases and J by 2 bases; unmatched bases: 6. The CDR3 contains 16 residues. CDR1 and CDR2 from the germline V gene are ENHRY and SYGVKD. The CDR3: CAISGGTGNTGNTIYF. For the CDR3, the DNA is TGTGCCATCAGTGGCGGGACAGGGAATACTGGAAACACCATATATTTT.

The chain joins TRBV11-2 to TRBJ2-1, with D tentatively TRBD1 or TRBD2 (7 bases each). CDR1 is SGHAT, CDR2 FQNNGV, per germline. This CDR3 is 16 amino acids long. Trimming removed 5 bases from V and 7 bases from J, with 21 bases in between. The CDR3 loop is CASSLRGGGRGNEQFF. DNA for the CDR3: TGTGCCAGCAGCCTCCGAGGGGGCGGGAGAGGGAATGAGCAGTTCTTC. Complete variable domain (other parts from reference TRBV11-2 and TRBJ2-1): EAGVAQSPRYKIIEKRQSVAFWCNPISGHATLYWYQQILGQGPKLLIQFQNNGVVDDSQLPKDRFSAERLKGVDSTLKIQPAKLEDSAVYLCASSLRGGGRGNEQFFGPGTRLTVL.

This clonotype was seen only a few times. The chain uses TRBV7-9 and TRBJ2-6, with 7 bases matching TRBD2. The CDR3 covers 15 residues. With 10 bases clipped from V and 0 bases from J, the junction kept 6 bases outside the gene matches. The V gene's germline CDR1 is SEHNR and CDR2 FQNEAQ (reference sequence). Written as DNA, the CDR3 is TGTGCCATTGGGGGGGATGTCTCTGGGGCCAACGTCCTGACTTTC. It translates to CAIGGDVSGANVLTF.

This clonotype appeared many times. The chain couples TRBV20-1 to TRBJ1-2; D gene uncertain. The CDR3 consists of 12 residues. Between the trimmed V and J ends, which lost 7 bases and 0 bases, there was a span of 9 bases. Germline CDR1 and CDR2: DFQATT and SNEGSKA (reference sequence). DNA of the CDR3: TGCAGTGGAAGGGCGGCTAACTATGGCTACACCTTC. Protein product: CSGRAANYGYTF.

The sample holds many counts of this clonotype. V is TRBV6-1 and J is TRBJ1-5; maybe TRBD1 (5 bases). The CDR3 loop spans 16 amino acids. V was cut by 2 bases and J by 4 bases, with 15 bases left in between. Germline CDR1 is MNHNS and CDR2 is SASEGT. CDR3 DNA sequence: TGTGCCAGCAGTGAACCTTGGCAGGGCAGTAATCAGCCCCAGCATTTT. Protein sequence: CASSEPWQGSNQPQHF.